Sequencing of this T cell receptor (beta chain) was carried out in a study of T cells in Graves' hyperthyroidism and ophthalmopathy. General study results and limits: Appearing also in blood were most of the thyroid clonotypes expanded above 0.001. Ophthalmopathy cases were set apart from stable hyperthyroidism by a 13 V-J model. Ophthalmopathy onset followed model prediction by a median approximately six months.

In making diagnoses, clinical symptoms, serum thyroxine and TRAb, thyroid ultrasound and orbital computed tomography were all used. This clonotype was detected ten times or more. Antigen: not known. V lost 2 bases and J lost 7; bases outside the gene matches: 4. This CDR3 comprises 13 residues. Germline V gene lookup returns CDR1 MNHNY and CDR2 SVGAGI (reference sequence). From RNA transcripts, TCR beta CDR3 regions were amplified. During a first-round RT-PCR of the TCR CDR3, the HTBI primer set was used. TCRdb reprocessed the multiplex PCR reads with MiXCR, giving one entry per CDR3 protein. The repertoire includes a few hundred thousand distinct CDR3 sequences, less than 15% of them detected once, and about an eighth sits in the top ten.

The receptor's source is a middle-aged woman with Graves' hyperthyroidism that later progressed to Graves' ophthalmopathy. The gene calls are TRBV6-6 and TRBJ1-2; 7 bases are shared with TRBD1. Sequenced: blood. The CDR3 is CASSYQGDGGYTF. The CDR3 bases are TGTGCCAGCAGTTACCAGGGGGACGGTGGCTACACCTTC.